Below are 8 T cell receptor beta chains sequenced from a single sample in a study of sequential checkpoint blockade in melanoma (dated by TCRdb to about 2019). The method behind the library was the immunoSEQ multiplex PCR assay. The table was pulled from immuneACCESS by TCRdb, which kept in-frame rearrangements only. Such tables lose some clones; where checked, under half of the loss comes from unresolved V genes, and the rest has no known cause. The sample table records fewer than 20,000 clones; 72% of these occur just once. The ten top clones hold roughly a fifth of the sample. Reading the label with the study, this specimen's treatment or condition is: randomized to nivolumab then ipilimumab (arm A) or the reverse (arm B). The material was CD8+ T cells sorted from blood (inferred from file names), obtained from a patient given nivolumab and ipilimumab in sequence. The source of these receptors is a human donor with melanoma.

This clone rates as medium-sized (0.01 to 0.1%). This chain uses TRBV7-9 with TRBJ2-7; TRBD1 agrees at 9 bases. CDR1 and CDR2 from the germline V gene are SEHNR and FQNEAQ (reference sequence). This CDR3 comprises 16 residues. V was clipped by 1 base and J by 3 bases; unmatched bases: 7. The CDR3 DNA is TGTGCCAGCAGCTTAGGCGGGACAGGGCGTATCTACGAGCAGTACTTC. The encoded protein is CASSLGGTGRIYEQYF.

V usage is TRBV5-8 and J usage is TRBJ2-3; a weak D match, TRBD1 (6 bases). V dropped 4 bases and J dropped 0 bases, with 12 bases sitting between them. Germline V gene data show CDR1 as SGHTS and CDR2 as YDEGEE. The CDR3 spans 15 residues. The CDR3 DNA reads TGTGCCAGCAGCGCCGGGACAACTAGCACAGATACGCAGTATTTT. Amino acids: CASSAGTTSTDTQYF.

The gene calls are TRBV30 and TRBJ2-7; weak D call: TRBD2 (5 bases). The CDR3 is 15 amino acids. Deletions cut 8 bases from V and 0 bases from J, with 20 bases between. Per the germline V gene, CDR1 is GTSNPN and CDR2 is SVGIG (reference sequence). The CDR3 spells CASSLRTPRSYEQYF. Written as DNA, the CDR3 is TGTGCCAGCAGCTTGAGGACTCCCCGCTCCTACGAGCAGTACTTC.

The chain employs TRBV19 and TRBJ1-6; D might be TRBD1 (5 bases). Germline lookup yields CDR1 LNHDA and CDR2 SQIVND (reference sequence). CDR3 length equals 14 residues. V dropped 7 bases and J dropped 4 bases, with 11 bases sitting between them. The DNA for the CDR3 is TGTGCCAGTACAGAGCGACAGTATAATTCACCCCTCCACTTT. Translating it yields CASTERQYNSPLHF.

This rearrangement joins TRBV19 to TRBJ2-5; D unclear. Trimming removed 0 bases from V and 3 bases from J, with 5 bases in between. This CDR3 comprises 13 residues. CDR1 and CDR2 from the germline V gene are LNHDA and SQIVND (reference sequence). Here the CDR3 reads CASSIDGEETQYF. For the CDR3, the DNA is TGTGCCAGTAGTATAGACGGAGAAGAGACCCAGTACTTC.

J is TRBJ1-2 and V is TRBV5-8; D may be TRBD1 (5 bases). Germline-derived CDR1 and CDR2 are SGHTS and YDEGEE. Trimming left V 0 bases short and J 4 bases short, with 10 bases between. This CDR3 spans 14 amino acids. For the CDR3, the DNA is TGTGCCAGCAGCTTGGAGGGGCAGCTCTATGGCTACACCTTC. It specifies CASSLEGQLYGYTF.

The chain couples TRBV5-5 to TRBJ1-2; no reliable D call. Germline V gene data show CDR1 as SGHKS and CDR2 as YYEKEE (reference sequence). The CDR3 covers 12 residues. The germline V and J ends were trimmed by 5 bases and 6 bases, with 11 bases remaining between them. For the CDR3, the DNA is TGTGCCAGCAGAGAGGGAAACAATGGCTACACCTTC. As protein: CASREGNNGYTF.

This chain connects TRBV27 to TRBJ1-2; 9 nucleotides match TRBD1. This CDR3 comprises 13 residues. Germline V gives CDR1 MNHEY, CDR2 SMNVEV (reference sequence). Germline trimming cut 5 bases from V and 5 bases from J; bases unmatched to any gene: 3. DNA of the CDR3: TGTGCCAGCAGTCCCGGACAGGGGTATGGCTACACCTTC. Its translation: CASSPGQGYGYTF.